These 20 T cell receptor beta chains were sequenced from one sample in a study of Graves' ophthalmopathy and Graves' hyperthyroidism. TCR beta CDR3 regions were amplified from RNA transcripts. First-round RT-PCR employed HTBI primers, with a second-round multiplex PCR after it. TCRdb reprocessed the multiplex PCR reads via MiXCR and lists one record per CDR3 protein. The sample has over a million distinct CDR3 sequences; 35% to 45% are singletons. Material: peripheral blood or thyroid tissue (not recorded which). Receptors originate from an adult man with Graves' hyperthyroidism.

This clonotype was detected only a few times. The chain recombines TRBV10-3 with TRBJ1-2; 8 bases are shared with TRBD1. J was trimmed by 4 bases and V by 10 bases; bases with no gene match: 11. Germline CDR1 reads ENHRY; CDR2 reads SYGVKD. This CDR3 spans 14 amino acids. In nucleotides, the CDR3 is TGTGCCACCAGCCCGGGACAGGACCTCTATGGCTACACCTTC. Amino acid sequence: CATSPGQDLYGYTF.

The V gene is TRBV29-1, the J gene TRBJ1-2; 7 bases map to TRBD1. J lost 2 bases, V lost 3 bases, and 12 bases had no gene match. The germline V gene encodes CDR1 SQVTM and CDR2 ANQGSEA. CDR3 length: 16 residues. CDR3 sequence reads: CSVDPRDSLLNYGYTF. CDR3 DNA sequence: TGCAGCGTTGATCCCCGGGACAGTCTTTTAAACTATGGCTACACCTTC. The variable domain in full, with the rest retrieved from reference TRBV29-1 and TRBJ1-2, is SAVISQKPSRDICQRGTSLTIQCQVDSQVTMMFWYRQQPGQSLTLIATANQGSEATYESGFVIDKFPISRPNLTFSTLTVSNMSPEDSSIYLCSVDPRDSLLNYGYTFGSGTRLTVV.

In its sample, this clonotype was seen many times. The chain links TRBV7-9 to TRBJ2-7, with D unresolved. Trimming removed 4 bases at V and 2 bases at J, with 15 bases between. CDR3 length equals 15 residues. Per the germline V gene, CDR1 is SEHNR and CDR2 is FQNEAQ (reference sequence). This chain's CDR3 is CASSSLTDGTYEQYF. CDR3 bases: TGTGCCAGCAGCTCGCTGACCGACGGAACCTACGAGCAGTACTTC.

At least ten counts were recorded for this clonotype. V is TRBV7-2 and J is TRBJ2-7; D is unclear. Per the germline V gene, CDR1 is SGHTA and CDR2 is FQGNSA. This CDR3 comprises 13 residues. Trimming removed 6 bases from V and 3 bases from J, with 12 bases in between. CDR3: CASRLFVDYEQYF. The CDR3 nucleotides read TGTGCCAGCAGACTGTTCGTTGACTACGAGCAGTACTTC.

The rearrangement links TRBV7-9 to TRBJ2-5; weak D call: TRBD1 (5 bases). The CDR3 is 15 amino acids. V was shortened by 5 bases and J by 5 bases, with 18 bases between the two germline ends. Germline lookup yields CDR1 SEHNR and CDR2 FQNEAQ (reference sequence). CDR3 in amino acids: CASSRPPGRRETQYF. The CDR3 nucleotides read TGTGCCAGCAGCCGCCCCCCAGGGCGCCGGGAGACCCAGTACTTC.

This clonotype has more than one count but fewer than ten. CDR3 region: CASSELGTTNEKLFF. DNA of the CDR3: TGTGCCAGCAGTGAACTTGGGACAACTAATGAAAAACTGTTTTTT. This sequence joins TRBV2 and TRBJ1-4; D is ambiguous. The V and J ends lost 2 bases and 0 bases respectively, with 7 bases between them. The V gene's germline CDR1 is SNHLY and CDR2 FYNNEI. The CDR3 contains 15 residues.

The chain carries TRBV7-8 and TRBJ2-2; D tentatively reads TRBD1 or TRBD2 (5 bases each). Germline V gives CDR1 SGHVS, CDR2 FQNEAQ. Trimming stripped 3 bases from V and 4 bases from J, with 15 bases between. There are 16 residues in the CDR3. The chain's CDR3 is CASSLGGTHTTGELFF. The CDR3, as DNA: TGTGCCAGCAGCTTGGGTGGGACCCACACCACCGGGGAGCTGTTTTTT.

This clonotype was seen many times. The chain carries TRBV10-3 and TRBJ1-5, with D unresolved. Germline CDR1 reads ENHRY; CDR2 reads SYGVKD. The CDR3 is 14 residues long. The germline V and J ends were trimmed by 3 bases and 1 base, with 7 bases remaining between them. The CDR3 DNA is TGTGCCATCAGTGAACAAAAGAGCAATCAGCCCCAGCATTTT. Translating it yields CAISEQKSNQPQHF.

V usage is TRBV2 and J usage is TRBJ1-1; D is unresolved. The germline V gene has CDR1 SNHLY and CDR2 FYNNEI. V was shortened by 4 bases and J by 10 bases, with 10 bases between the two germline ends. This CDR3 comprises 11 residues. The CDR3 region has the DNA TGTGCCAGCAGTGTACCGGCGGGAGCTTTCTTT. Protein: CASSVPAGAFF.

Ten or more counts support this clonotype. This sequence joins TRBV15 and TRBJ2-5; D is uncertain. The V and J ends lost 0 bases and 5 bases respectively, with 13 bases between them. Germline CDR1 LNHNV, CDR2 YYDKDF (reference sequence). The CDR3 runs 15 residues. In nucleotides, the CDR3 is TGTGCCACCAGCAGAGATTCACGCCTACGTGAGACCCAGTACTTC. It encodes CATSRDSRLRETQYF.

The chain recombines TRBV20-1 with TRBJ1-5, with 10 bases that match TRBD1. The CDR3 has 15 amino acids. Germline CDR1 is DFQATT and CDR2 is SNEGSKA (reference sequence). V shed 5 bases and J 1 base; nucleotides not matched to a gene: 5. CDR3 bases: TGCAGTGCTTACGACAGGGGGCGAAGCAATCAGCCCCAGCATTTT. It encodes CSAYDRGRSNQPQHF.

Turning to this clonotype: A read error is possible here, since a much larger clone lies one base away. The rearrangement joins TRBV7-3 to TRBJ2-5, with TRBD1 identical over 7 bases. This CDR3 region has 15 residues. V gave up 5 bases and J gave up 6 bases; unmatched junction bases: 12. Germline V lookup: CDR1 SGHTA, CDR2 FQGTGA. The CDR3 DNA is TGTGCCAGCAGCCCAGGGGCAGGGGGTGAGAAGACCCAGTACTTC. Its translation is CASSPGAGGEKTQYF.

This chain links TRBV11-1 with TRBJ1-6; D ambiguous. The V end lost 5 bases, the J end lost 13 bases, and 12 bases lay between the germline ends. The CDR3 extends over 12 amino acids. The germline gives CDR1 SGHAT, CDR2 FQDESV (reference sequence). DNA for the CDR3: TGTGCCAGCAGCGCGTCGGGGTCTCCCCTCCACTTT. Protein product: CASSASGSPLHF. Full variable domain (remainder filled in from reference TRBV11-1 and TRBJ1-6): EAEVAQSPRYKITEKSQAVAFWCDPISGHATLYWYRQILGQGPELLVQFQDESVVDDSQLPKDRFSAERLKGVDSTLKIQPAELGDSAMYLCASSASGSPLHFGNGTRLTVT.

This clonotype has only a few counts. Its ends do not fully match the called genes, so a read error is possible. The CDR3 DNA follows: TGCGCCAGCAGCCAAGAAAGGGTTCCCAATCAGCCCCAGCATTTT. Translation: CASSQERVPNQPQHF. The chain uses TRBV11-2 and TRBJ1-5, with D unresolved. Germline loops: CDR1 SGHAT, CDR2 FQNNGV. The CDR3 covers 15 residues.

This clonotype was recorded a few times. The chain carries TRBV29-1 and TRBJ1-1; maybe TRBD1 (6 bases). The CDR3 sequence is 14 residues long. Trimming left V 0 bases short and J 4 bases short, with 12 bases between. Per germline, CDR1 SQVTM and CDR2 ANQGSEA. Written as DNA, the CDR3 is TGCAGCGTTGAAGATGGGGGGGCTTTCACTGAAGCTTTCTTT. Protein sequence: CSVEDGGAFTEAFF. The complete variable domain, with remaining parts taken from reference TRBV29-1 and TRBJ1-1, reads SAVISQKPSRDICQRGTSLTIQCQVDSQVTMMFWYRQQPGQSLTLIATANQGSEATYESGFVIDKFPISRPNLTFSTLTVSNMSPEDSSIYLCSVEDGGAFTEAFFGQGTRLTVV.

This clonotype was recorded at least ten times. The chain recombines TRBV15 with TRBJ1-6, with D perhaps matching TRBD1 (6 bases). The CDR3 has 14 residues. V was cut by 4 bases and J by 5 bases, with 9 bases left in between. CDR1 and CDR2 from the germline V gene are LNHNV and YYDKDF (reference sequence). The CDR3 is CATSNTGNNSPLHF. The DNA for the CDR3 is TGTGCCACCAGCAATACAGGGAATAATTCACCCCTCCACTTT.

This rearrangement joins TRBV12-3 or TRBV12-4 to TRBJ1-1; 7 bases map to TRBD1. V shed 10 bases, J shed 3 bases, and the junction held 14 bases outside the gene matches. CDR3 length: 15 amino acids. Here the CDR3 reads CAIQGTVVSHTEAFF. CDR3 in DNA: TGTGCCATACAAGGGACAGTTGTCTCTCACACTGAAGCTTTCTTT.

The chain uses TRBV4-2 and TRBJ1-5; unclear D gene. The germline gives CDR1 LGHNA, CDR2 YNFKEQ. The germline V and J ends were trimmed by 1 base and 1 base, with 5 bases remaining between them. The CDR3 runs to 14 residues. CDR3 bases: TGTGCCAGCAGCCAAGTCCGGAGCAATCAGCCCCAGCATTTT. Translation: CASSQVRSNQPQHF.

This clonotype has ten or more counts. Written as DNA, the CDR3 is TGTGCCAGCAGCCAAGGGGGTTTGGTCACTGAAGCTTTCTTT. Amino acids: CASSQGGLVTEAFF. The rearrangement uses TRBV7-9 and TRBJ1-1, with D perhaps TRBD1 (6 bases). In germline, CDR1 is SEHNR, CDR2 FQNEAQ (reference sequence). Trimming removed 5 bases from V and 4 bases from J, with 14 bases in between. The CDR3 consists of 14 residues.

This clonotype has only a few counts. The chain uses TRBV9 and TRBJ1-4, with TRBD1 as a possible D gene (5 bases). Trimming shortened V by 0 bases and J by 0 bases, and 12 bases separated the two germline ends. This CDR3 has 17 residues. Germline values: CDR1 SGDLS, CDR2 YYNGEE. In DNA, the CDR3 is TGTGCCAGCAGCGTAGATGGGGGGATTGCAACTAATGAAAAACTGTTTTTT. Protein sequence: CASSVDGGIATNEKLFF.